These 27 T cell receptor beta chains were sequenced from one sample in a study of T cells in Graves' hyperthyroidism and ophthalmopathy (dated by TCRdb to the late 2010s). Libraries were constructed by multiplex PCR. For sequencing, an Illumina HiSeq 2000 was employed. Amplification of TCR beta CDR3 regions was carried out from RNA transcripts. The first round of RT-PCR for the TCR CDR3 was performed with the HTBI primer set and the Qiagen OneStep RT-PCR kit. TCRdb took the public reads, trimmed them with fastp at Q25, ran MiXCR for clone calling and kept in-frame beta chains. Identical CDR3 protein sequences are pooled into one entry, listed with their most common genes and DNA. The sample table holds 200,000 to 250,000 distinct CDR3 sequences, of which roughly 22% were seen once. The ten largest clones represent roughly a third of the sample. The sequencing input was blood. The receptor set was obtained from a middle-aged woman with Graves' ophthalmopathy.

The chain carries TRBV5-1 and TRBJ2-7; 11 bases are a match to TRBD2. J was trimmed by 2 bases and V by 2 bases; bases with no gene match: 15. Germline loops: CDR1 SGHRS, CDR2 YFSETQ. CDR3 length: 19 amino acids. The CDR3: CASSFGVAGLAVTTYEQYF. CDR3 nucleotides: TGCGCCAGCAGCTTTGGTGTTGCGGGACTAGCGGTTACCACCTACGAGCAGTACTTC.

This clonotype was seen only a few times. The rearrangement uses TRBV3-1 and TRBJ2-7, with D perhaps matching TRBD1 (6 bases). Trimming took 2 bases from V and 3 from J, leaving 14 bases between them. Germline-derived CDR1 and CDR2 are LGHDT and YNNKEL (reference sequence). The CDR3 totals 15 residues. CDR3 sequence (DNA): TGTGCCAGCAGCCAAACGTGGACAGAGTACTACGAGCAGTACTTC. Translating gives CASSQTWTEYYEQYF.

This clonotype was detected ten times or more. V and J are TRBV28 and TRBJ1-5; D is unresolved. Germline V gene sequence: CDR1 MDHEN, CDR2 SYDVKM. The CDR3 has 15 amino acids. V was shortened by 2 bases and J by 1 base, with 9 bases between the two germline ends. CDR3 sequence: CASSLGVWSNQPQHF. The CDR3 coding sequence is TGTGCCAGCAGTTTAGGGGTCTGGAGCAATCAGCCCCAGCATTTT.

Many counts were recorded for this clonotype. This sequence joins TRBV28 and TRBJ1-5; no firm D call. Trimming removed 7 bases from V and 6 bases from J, with 31 bases in between. Germline CDR1 reads MDHEN; CDR2 reads SYDVKM. The length of the CDR3 is 19 residues. This CDR3 is CASTDLSTPLFRAAQPQHF. In nucleotides, the CDR3 is TGTGCCAGCACCGACCTATCAACCCCGCTATTTCGGGCAGCTCAGCCCCAGCATTTT. Variable domain in full (rest from reference TRBV28 and TRBJ1-5): DVKVTQSSRYLVKRTGEKVFLECVQDMDHENMFWYRQDPGLGLRLIYFSYDVKMKEKGDIPEGYSVSREKKERFSLILESASTNQTSMYLCASTDLSTPLFRAAQPQHFGDGTRLSIL.

The chain joins TRBV6-1 to TRBJ2-7; 9 bases align to TRBD1. With V trimmed by 6 bases and J by 6 bases, 12 bases remained unmatched. Germline CDR1 MNHNS, CDR2 SASEGT. The CDR3 is made up of 15 amino acids. CDR3 in amino acids: CASRDRGFQVGEQYF. DNA for the CDR3: TGTGCCAGCAGAGACAGGGGGTTTCAGGTTGGCGAGCAGTACTTC.

In its sample, this clonotype was seen many times. The chain links TRBV20-1 to TRBJ2-2; 8 nucleotides line up with TRBD2. CDR1 is DFQATT and CDR2 is SNEGSKA in the germline V gene (reference sequence). The CDR3 consists of 15 residues. The J segment lost 6 bases and the V segment lost 0 bases, leaving 6 bases of the junction unmatched. The CDR3 loop is CSARDSGRASGELFF. CDR3 DNA: TGCAGTGCTAGAGACTCCGGGAGGGCCTCCGGGGAGCTGTTTTTT.

This clonotype was counted many times. This chain connects TRBV6-5 to TRBJ1-2; possibly TRBD1 for D (6 bases). The CDR3 contains 14 residues. Trimming took 1 base from V and 1 from J, leaving 7 bases between them. Germline V gene data show CDR1 as MNHEY and CDR2 as SVGAGI. CDR3 amino acids: CASSYLDSNYGYTF. Written as DNA, the CDR3 is TGTGCCAGCAGTTACTTGGACAGTAACTATGGCTACACCTTC.

As regards this clonotype: Being one base from a much bigger clone, this may be a read error. The chain is built from TRBV13 and TRBJ1-5; a weak D match, TRBD1 (6 bases). Germline CDR1 reads PRHDT; CDR2 reads FYEKMQ (reference sequence). CDR3 length: 14 residues. Trimming stripped 0 bases from V and 11 bases from J, with 14 bases between. The CDR3 coding sequence is TGTGCCAGCAGCTTAGGCCCGGGGGGCCAGTCCCAGCATTTT. Protein sequence: CASSLGPGGQSQHF. Variable domain in full (rest from reference TRBV13 and TRBJ1-5): AAGVIQSPRHLIKEKRETATLKCYPIPRHDTVYWYQQGPGQDPQFLISFYEKMQSDKGSIPDRFSAQQFSDYHSELNMSSLELGDSALYFCASSLGPGGQSQHFGDGTRLSIL.

The chain is built from TRBV6-4 and TRBJ1-6, with 8 bases matching TRBD1. The germline CDR1 and CDR2 sequences are MRHNA and SNTAGT. The ends lost 6 bases at V and 10 bases at J; junction bases unmatched: 14. There are 16 residues in the CDR3. CDR3 protein: CASSPTDRGQASPLHF. The CDR3 DNA reads as TGTGCCAGCAGCCCCACCGACAGGGGCCAGGCATCACCCCTCCACTTT.

This clonotype was recorded at least ten times. V gene TRBV20-1 combines with J gene TRBJ2-7; D might be TRBD1 or TRBD2, each matching 5 bases. The CDR3 is 16 residues long. Looked up from germline, CDR1 is DFQATT and CDR2 is SNEGSKA (reference sequence). V lost 3 bases and J 7 bases, leaving 25 bases between the germline ends. The CDR3 loop is CSARSTASRGLGEQYF. The CDR3 DNA reads TGCAGTGCTAGGAGTACGGCTAGCCGGGGCCTCGGGGAGCAGTACTTC.

This clonotype occurred many times. J is TRBJ2-2 and V is TRBV7-2, with D tentatively TRBD2 (5 bases). Germline V gives CDR1 SGHTA, CDR2 FQGNSA. V was clipped by 5 bases and J by 8 bases, with 15 bases between them. This CDR3 is 14 amino acids long. The CDR3 DNA sequence: TGTGCCAGCAGCCACGACTACACTGGGGGGGAGCTGTTTTTT. Protein sequence: CASSHDYTGGELFF.

J is TRBJ1-1 and V is TRBV12-3 or TRBV12-4, with a possible D match to TRBD1 (6 bases). V lost 5 bases to trimming and J lost 1 base, with 14 bases between them. This CDR3 comprises 15 residues. The CDR3: CASSHRVGGNTEAFF. CDR3 nucleotide sequence: TGTGCCAGCAGTCACAGGGTTGGGGGGAACACTGAAGCTTTCTTT.

This clonotype came up many times. This chain links TRBV9 with TRBJ2-7; D possibly uses TRBD1 or TRBD2 (5 bases each). Germline CDR1 SGDLS, CDR2 YYNGEE. The CDR3 totals 12 residues. V dropped 3 bases and J dropped 7 bases, with 11 bases sitting between them. CDR3 residues: CASSGGGGEQYF. The DNA for the CDR3 is TGTGCCAGCAGCGGGGGTGGGGGAGAGCAGTACTTC.

This clonotype was counted many times. The V call is TRBV7-9, the J call TRBJ1-1; unclear D gene. CDR1 and CDR2 from the germline V gene are SEHNR and FQNEAQ (reference sequence). This CDR3 comprises 13 residues. V dropped 4 bases and J dropped 9 bases, with 15 bases sitting between them. The CDR3 loop is CASSSLDTSQAFF. CDR3 DNA: TGTGCCAGCAGCTCCCTTGACACCAGCCAAGCTTTCTTT. Filled out from reference TRBV7-9 and TRBJ1-1, the complete variable domain reads DTGVSQNPRHKITKRGQNVTFRCDPISEHNRLYWYRQTLGQGPEFLTYFQNEAQLEKSRLLSDRFSAERPKGSFSTLEIQRTEQGDSAMYLCASSSLDTSQAFFGQGTRLTVV.

The genes are TRBV6-1 and TRBJ1-5; D not resolved. This CDR3 spans 15 amino acids. Trimming removed 2 bases at V and 3 bases at J, with 11 bases between. The V gene's germline CDR1 is MNHNS and CDR2 SASEGT. CDR3 loop: CASSENPTHNQPQHF. CDR3 DNA: TGTGCCAGCAGTGAAAACCCGACCCACAATCAGCCCCAGCATTTT.

The CDR3 loop is CASLLSDKNTGELFF. The CDR3 region has the DNA TGTGCCAGCCTTTTGTCAGATAAGAACACCGGGGAGCTGTTTTTT. The chain is built from TRBV12-3 or TRBV12-4 and TRBJ2-2; no definite D call. The length of the CDR3 is 15 residues. V was clipped by 8 bases and J by 1 base, with 14 bases between them.

This clonotype was seen many times. The V call is TRBV4-1, the J call TRBJ1-1; D gene unclear. Deletions cut 4 bases from V and 7 bases from J, with 19 bases between. Germline CDR1 and CDR2: MGHRA and YSYEKL. The CDR3 is 15 residues long. Here the CDR3 DNA reads TGCGCCAGCAGCCTGGTGCCGGGCGACACCTATGAAGCTTTCTTT. It yields the protein CASSLVPGDTYEAFF.

This clonotype was seen at least ten times. The CDR3 nucleotides read TGTGCCAGCAGCCAAGGGCCCAGTGTCTCCTACGAGCAGTACTTC. Residues: CASSQGPSVSYEQYF. The gene calls are TRBV3-1 and TRBJ2-7, with D hard to call. CDR1 is LGHDT and CDR2 is YNNKEL in the germline V gene (reference sequence). V was shortened by 1 base and J by 0 bases, with 10 bases between the two germline ends. The CDR3 spans 15 residues.

At least ten counts were recorded for this clonotype. The V gene is TRBV7-2, the J gene TRBJ2-7; the D gene could be TRBD1 or TRBD2 (5 bases each). CDR1 is SGHTA and CDR2 is FQGNSA in the germline V gene. V lost 5 bases to trimming and J lost 0 bases, with 14 bases between them. The CDR3 extends over 15 amino acids. CDR3 in DNA: TGTGCCAGCAGCCAGGGACCTTTGAACTCCTACGAGCAGTACTTC. The encoded protein is CASSQGPLNSYEQYF.

This chain uses TRBV11-3 with TRBJ1-1; D unresolved. The CDR3 consists of 11 residues. CDR1 and CDR2 (germline): SGHNT, YENEEA. The V end lost 6 bases, the J end lost 4 bases, and 6 bases lay between the germline ends. This CDR3 is CASRVSTEAFF. The CDR3 DNA is TGTGCCAGCAGGGTCTCCACTGAAGCTTTCTTT.

There are many counts of this clonotype. The V call is TRBV19, the J call TRBJ1-5, with D uncertain. Between the trimmed V and J ends, which lost 6 bases and 5 bases, there was a span of 8 bases. This CDR3 contains 12 residues. Germline V gene lookup returns CDR1 LNHDA and CDR2 SQIVND (reference sequence). CDR3 loop: CASRGAYQPQHF. The CDR3 DNA sequence: TGTGCCAGTAGAGGAGCATATCAGCCCCAGCATTTT.

In this sample, this clonotype turned up many times. The genes are TRBV7-3 and TRBJ2-7; unclear D gene. Trimming took 4 bases from V and 0 from J, leaving 16 bases between them. CDR3 length: 16 residues. Germline V lookup: CDR1 SGHTA, CDR2 FQGTGA. The CDR3 here is CASSSLRPPCSYEQYF. The CDR3 DNA sequence: TGTGCCAGCAGCTCCTTGAGACCTCCGTGCTCCTACGAGCAGTACTTC. Drawing the rest from reference TRBV7-3 and TRBJ2-7, the complete variable domain is GAGVSQTPSNKVTEKGKYVELRCDPISGHTALYWYRQSLGQGPEFLIYFQGTGAADDSGLPNDRFFAVRPEGSVSTLKIQRTERGDSAVYLCASSSLRPPCSYEQYFGPGTRLTVT.

The table lists this clonotype with many counts. The chain couples TRBV7-8 to TRBJ2-2; D remains unclear. Looked up from germline, CDR1 is SGHVS and CDR2 is FQNEAQ. This CDR3 comprises 16 residues. The V gene lost 5 bases and the J gene lost 1 base, with 14 bases spanning the gap. CDR3 in amino acids: CASSPENPRNTGELFF. As DNA, the CDR3 is TGTGCCAGCAGCCCAGAAAACCCCAGGAACACCGGGGAGCTGTTTTTT.

This clonotype turned up a few times. The chain is built from TRBV2 and TRBJ2-5, with 7 bases that match TRBD1. The germline gives CDR1 SNHLY, CDR2 FYNNEI. The CDR3 has 12 residues. The junction had 1 base not matched to a gene; V was cut back by 9 bases and J by 0 bases. This CDR3 is CASTGDQETQYF. CDR3 nucleotide sequence: TGTGCCAGTACAGGGGACCAAGAGACCCAGTACTTC. The full variable domain, rest sourced from reference TRBV2 and TRBJ2-5, is EPEVTQTPSHQVTQMGQEVILRCVPISNHLYFYWYRQILGQKVEFLVSFYNNEISEKSEIFDDQFSVERPDGSNFTLKIRSTKLEDSAMYFCASTGDQETQYFGPGTRLLVL.

There are many counts of this clonotype. V gene TRBV14 combines with J gene TRBJ1-1, with D uncertain. This CDR3 comprises 14 residues. The germline V gene has CDR1 SGHDN and CDR2 FVKESK. Trimming took 8 bases from V and 1 from J, leaving 14 bases between them. As DNA, the CDR3 is TGTGCCAGCTCCGTAAGGCAGACGAACACTGAAGCTTTCTTT. Amino acid sequence: CASSVRQTNTEAFF.

The J gene is TRBJ2-7, the V gene TRBV19, with 7 bases lining up with TRBD2. Per the germline V gene, CDR1 is LNHDA and CDR2 is SQIVND (reference sequence). Trimming removed 3 bases from V and 2 bases from J; junction bases left unmatched: 4. The CDR3 has 14 residues. The CDR3 DNA reads TGTGCCAGTAGTATTAGTCTAGCGGCCTACGAGCAGTACTTC. Residues: CASSISLAAYEQYF.

The chain joins TRBV7-6 to TRBJ2-7; D perhaps matches TRBD2 (6 bases). The ends were cut back, 0 bases at V and 4 bases at J, with 10 bases in the middle. Germline assignment: CDR1 SGHVS and CDR2 FNYEAQ. CDR3 length: 14 amino acids. The chain's CDR3 is CASSLASGDYEQYF. For the CDR3, the DNA is TGTGCCAGCAGCTTAGCTAGCGGAGATTACGAGCAGTACTTC.